This TCR beta chain was identified in a study of blood T cell repertoires in COVID-19 (dated by TCRdb to the early 2020s). Background for the entire study: The collaborator samples originated in the United States, Italy and Spain and spanned the acute and convalescent phases of COVID-19. The prospective study material was composed of cDNA or gDNA derived from T cells, B-cell-depleted T cells, or PBMCs. Where HLA class I and class II types were available, the types were taken from metadata supplied by the sample provider, not from assay-based typing. Samples came from the ongoing ImmuneRACE study (first 160 participants) plus 1,254 subjects from 6 global collaborators. Subjects who had been exposed to COVID-19, were actively infected with it, or had recovered from it provided the deeply sampled blood TCRbeta repertoires that made up the dataset. Nearly every sample came with metadata listing a de-identified subject ID, COVID-19 status, age in years and sex. A freely available public database, intended as a resource for researchers studying the immune response to SARS-CoV-2, is where the repertoires were released. Broad study findings and their caveats: Clinical and demographic metadata were provided uncurated, with the amount varying by source and participant.

TCRbeta CDR3 regions were amplified from genomic DNA using the immunoSEQ Assay, a bias-controlled multiplex PCR. Per the original workflow: Nucleated cell counts per sample were estimated from amplification of reference gene primers within the assay. Sequence reads were collapsed and filtered to measure the absolute abundance of every unique TCRbeta CDR3 rearrangement. For each sample, productive Simpson clonality was calculated as the square root of Simpson's diversity index over productive rearrangements. TCRdb mirrors the immuneACCESS table, restricted to in-frame sequences. Some clones are absent from its copies; in checked studies, under half trace to an unresolved V gene, and the reason for the others is unknown. The D gene and trimming were derived from the DNA, and the V and J assignments and clone size from that table. The sample contains hundreds of thousands of clones, just under 90% of them found a single time. The top ten hold more than 0.25% of the sample.

CDR1 SNHLY and CDR2 FYNNEI are derived from the germline V gene. Trimming takes 6 bases from V and 0 bases from J, and the germline ends sit 20 bases apart. CDR3 length: 17 amino acids, cysteine to phenylalanine. Only the CDR3 DNA stays, 51 bases, in frame from base 1. Each collaborating institution followed its own protocols to collect whole blood in K2EDTA tubes. For TCRbeta analysis, collaborators shipped samples in one of three forms: frozen whole blood, isolated PBMCs, or DNA extracted from either of those sample types. As for this clone: What antigen it recognizes has not been identified. No base quality values were provided; no much bigger clone lies one nucleotide off.

Recombination connected TRBV2 to TRBJ1-1; tentative D gene TRBD1, with 5 bases matching. The receptor's source is a woman under 30 with acute or convalescent COVID-19. Material for sequencing was peripheral blood. The CDR3: CASRARVGEVMNTEAFF. The nucleotide sequence reads TGTGCCAGCAGGGCCCGTGTGGGGGAGGTCATGAACACTGAAGCTTTCTTT.